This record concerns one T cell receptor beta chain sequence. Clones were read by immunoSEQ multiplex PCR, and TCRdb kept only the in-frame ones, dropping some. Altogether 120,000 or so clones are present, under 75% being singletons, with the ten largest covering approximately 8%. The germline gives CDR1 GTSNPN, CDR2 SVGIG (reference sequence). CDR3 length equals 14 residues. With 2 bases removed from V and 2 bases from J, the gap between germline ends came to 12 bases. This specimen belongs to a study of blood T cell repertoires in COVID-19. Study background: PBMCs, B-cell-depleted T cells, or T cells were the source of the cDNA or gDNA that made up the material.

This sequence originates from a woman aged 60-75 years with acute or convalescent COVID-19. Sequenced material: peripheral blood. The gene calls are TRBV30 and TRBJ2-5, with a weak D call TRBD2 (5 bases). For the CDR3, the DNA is TGTGCCTGGAGTCCATGGGAGCGGCAAGAGACCCAGTACTTC. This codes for CAWSPWERQETQYF. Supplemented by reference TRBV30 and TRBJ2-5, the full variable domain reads SQTIHQWPATLVQPVGSPLSLECTVEGTSNPNLYWYRQAAGRGLQLLFYSVGIGQISSEVPQNLSASRPQDRQFILSSKKLLLSDSGFYLCAWSPWERQETQYFGPGTRLLVL.